What follows are 14 T cell receptor beta chains derived from one specimen sequenced in a study of post-analysis software for immune sequencing data (dated by TCRdb to 2014 to 2015). Antigen specificity for these receptors is unknown. Here is what the overall study found, with its caveats: Patients showed significantly higher frequencies than controls for a few TRBV segments, among them TRBV5-6, TRBV5-1 and TRBV20-1.

The receptor library was made with PCR. Instrument used: Illumina HiSeq 2500. Unique molecular identifiers were incorporated into TCR beta cDNA libraries to reduce PCR and sequencing biases. Clones were called with MiXCR by TCRdb after fastp trimmed the public reads at Q25, and only in-frame beta chains were retained. Every distinct CDR3 protein forms one entry, paired with its most common genes and DNA. The sample yields about 430,000 distinct CDR3 sequences; about 40% were counted once. The top ten clones comprise around 8% of the sample. Sequencing was carried out using blood. The receptors stem from a girl under 10 years old with multiple sclerosis.

The chain links TRBV20-1 to TRBJ1-4; 8 nucleotides agree with TRBD1. Germline CDR1 is DFQATT and CDR2 is SNEGSKA (reference sequence). CDR3 length: 13 amino acids. After removal of 6 bases from V and 11 bases from J, the junction contained 11 bases not matched to a gene. In DNA form, the CDR3 reads TGCAGTGCGCCACAGGGGGTCGTTGACAAACTGTTTTTT. It specifies CSAPQGVVDKLFF.

The chain couples TRBV20-1 to TRBJ2-1; TRBD2 matches at 12 bases. The CDR3 runs to 15 residues. After removal of 5 bases from V and 4 bases from J, the junction contained 6 bases not matched to a gene. From germline, CDR1 is DFQATT and CDR2 SNEGSKA (reference sequence). The CDR3 spells CSAGTGTSGYNEQFF. CDR3 in DNA: TGCAGTGCTGGTACCGGGACTAGCGGGTACAATGAGCAGTTCTTC.

The chain carries TRBV7-2 and TRBJ2-3, with no clear D. The germline V gene has CDR1 SGHTA and CDR2 FQGNSA. This CDR3 comprises 13 residues. V dropped 0 bases and J dropped 5 bases, with 6 bases sitting between them. The CDR3 loop reads CASSLALIDTQYF. The CDR3 DNA follows: TGTGCCAGCAGCTTAGCGTTGATAGATACGCAGTATTTT.

The chain links TRBV6-6 to TRBJ1-1; 8 nucleotides line up with TRBD1. J lost 8 bases, V lost 7 bases, and 9 bases had no gene match. Germline V gene sequence: CDR1 MNHNY, CDR2 SVGAGI (reference sequence). The CDR3 covers 13 residues. The CDR3 region is CASIDRGTFEAFF. CDR3 DNA: TGTGCCAGCATCGACAGGGGTACCTTCGAAGCTTTCTTT.

The V gene is TRBV4-3, the J gene TRBJ2-1; D possibly corresponds to TRBD2 (5 bases). The J call is doubtful: the DNA matches TRBJ2-7 better. The CDR3 is 15 amino acids. Germline loops: CDR1 LGHNA, CDR2 YSLEER. The DNA of the CDR3 is TGCGCCAGCAGCCAAGGCGCTAGCCCCTACAATGAGCAGTACTTC. Translating gives CASSQGASPYNEQYF.

This chain links TRBV4-2 with TRBJ1-1; D possibly corresponds to TRBD1 (5 bases). The germline V gene encodes CDR1 LGHNA and CDR2 YNFKEQ. V gave up 3 bases and J gave up 2 bases, with 16 bases separating them. This CDR3 comprises 16 residues. CDR3 region: CASSHPRRGPNTEAFF. The DNA of the CDR3 is TGTGCCAGCAGCCACCCTAGGAGGGGTCCTAACACTGAAGCTTTCTTT.

The genes are TRBV6-2 or TRBV6-3 and TRBJ2-4; D gene unclear. The J call may be in error: the DNA end matches TRBJ2-7 better. Germline values: CDR1 MNHEY, CDR2 SVGEGT. CDR3 length: 12 residues. The chain's CDR3 is CASSSMGYEQYF. The CDR3 bases are TGTGCCAGCAGTTCAATGGGCTACGAGCAGTACTTC.

This clonotype was counted a few times. The chain carries TRBV7-9 and TRBJ1-2; TRBD1 matches at 7 bases. The V gene end was trimmed by 3 bases and the J gene end by 4 bases; junction bases not matched to a gene: 8. This CDR3 has 15 amino acids. The germline gives CDR1 SEHNR, CDR2 FQNEAQ (reference sequence). This chain's CDR3 is CASSLGTGTAYGYTF. The CDR3, as DNA: TGTGCCAGCAGCTTGGGAACCGGGACAGCCTATGGCTACACCTTC.

This clonotype has just a few counts. The chain recombines TRBV7-2 with TRBJ2-4; TRBD1 might be the D (6 bases). The DNA end is more similar to TRBJ2-7, so the J call may be wrong. CDR1 is SGHTA and CDR2 is FQGNSA in the germline V gene. The CDR3 has 15 residues. CDR3 nucleotides: TGTGCCAGCAGCTTAGCCGGGACATACTTCGACGAGCAGTACTTC. Protein product: CASSLAGTYFDEQYF.

The chain combines TRBV25-1 with TRBJ1-6, with D hard to call. Germline CDR1 is MGHDK and CDR2 is SYGVNS. The CDR3 contains 15 residues. The V end was cut by 3 bases, the J end by 6 bases, with 12 bases between. CDR3 sequence (DNA): TGTGCCAGCAGTGACATACAGAGCCTTAATTCACCCCTCCACTTT. Translation: CASSDIQSLNSPLHF.

This clonotype turned up a few times. The chain has TRBV28 and TRBJ2-7, with D unclear. The length of the CDR3 is 14 residues. Per germline, CDR1 MDHEN and CDR2 SYDVKM. V lost 2 bases and J 2 bases, leaving 10 bases between the germline ends. This CDR3 is CASSLGVPTYEQYF. CDR3 bases: TGTGCCAGCAGTTTAGGGGTCCCGACCTACGAGCAGTACTTC.

V is TRBV28 and J is TRBJ2-1; 9 bases fit TRBD1. The CDR3 consists of 15 residues. The junction had 6 bases not matched to a gene; V was cut back by 5 bases and J by 4 bases. Germline V gene data show CDR1 as MDHEN and CDR2 as SYDVKM. This CDR3 reads CASSPDRGIYNEQFF. CDR3 coding DNA: TGTGCCAGCAGTCCTGACAGGGGGATATACAATGAGCAGTTCTTC.

The sample holds a few counts of this clonotype. This chain joins TRBV10-3 and TRBJ2-7; 8 nucleotides align to TRBD1. Unmatched junction bases numbered 2, after V lost 4 bases and J lost 0 bases. CDR1 and CDR2 from the germline V gene are ENHRY and SYGVKD. CDR3 length: 14 residues. The CDR3 sequence: CAISAGQASYEQYF. CDR3 in DNA: TGTGCCATCAGTGCGGGACAGGCCTCCTACGAGCAGTACTTC.

This clonotype turned up a few times. The chain carries TRBV2 and TRBJ1-5, with D hard to call. V was clipped by 6 bases and J by 3 bases, with 12 bases between them. This CDR3 is 14 amino acids long. CDR1 is SNHLY and CDR2 is FYNNEI in the germline V gene. The CDR3 spells CASSLGWNNQPQHF. The CDR3 DNA sequence: TGTGCCAGCAGCCTCGGGTGGAACAATCAGCCCCAGCATTTT.